A single TCR beta chain is shown here with its context. Its antigen is undetermined. Germline assignment: CDR1 MGHRA and CDR2 YSYEKL. The CDR3 covers 15 residues. V was trimmed by 0 bases and J by 6 bases, leaving 11 bases between them. This sample is part of a study of OX40 agonist ivuxolimab in advanced cancers. General observations from the study: Still undetermined is the antigen specificity of the expanded peripheral T cells.

Generated by immunoSEQ multiplex PCR, the TCRdb table keeps only in-frame clones and is missing some. The sample consists of 25,000 to 35,000 clones, approximately 86% of them appearing once. This specimen consisted of CD4+ or CD8+ T cells sorted from blood, obtained in a trial of the OX40 agonist ivuxolimab. The chain joins TRBV4-1 to TRBJ1-4, with a possible D match to TRBD1 (6 bases). The sequence came from an adult with an advanced solid tumor such as melanoma, head and neck, liver or kidney cancer. The DNA for the CDR3 is TGCGCCAGCAGCCAAGAGAGGGGGTGGGATGAAAAACTGTTTTTT. It is translated as CASSQERGWDEKLFF.